This TCR beta chain was identified in a study of identical twins. Healthy Caucasians made up all donors. The CDR3 contains 15 residues. V was pared by 2 bases and J by 8 bases, with 6 bases of the junction left unmatched. CDR1 and CDR2 (germline): KGHSH, LQKENI. TCRdb fed the 5' RACE reads into MiXCR, producing one record per CDR3 protein. Here the sample spans about 220,000 distinct CDR3 sequences, around a tenth being singletons. Study results and caveats: The abundant beta clonotypes from cord blood had fewer insertions, and memory repertoires had none of this.

For this clonotype: Its antigen is as yet unknown.

Sequencing was carried out using memory (CD45RO+) T cells sorted from blood. The chain employs TRBV18 and TRBJ1-6; 7 bases are a match to TRBD1. This receptor was obtained from a woman aged 18-35 years in good health. CDR3 region: CASSPTTGFDSPLHF. The CDR3 nucleotides are TGTGCCAGCTCACCAACGACAGGGTTCGATTCACCCCTCCACTTT.